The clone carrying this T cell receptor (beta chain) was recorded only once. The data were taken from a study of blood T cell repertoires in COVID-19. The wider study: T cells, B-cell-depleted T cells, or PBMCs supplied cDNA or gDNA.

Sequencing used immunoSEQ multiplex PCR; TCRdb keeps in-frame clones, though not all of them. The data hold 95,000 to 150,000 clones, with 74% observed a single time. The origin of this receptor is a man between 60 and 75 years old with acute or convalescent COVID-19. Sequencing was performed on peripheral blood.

The CDR3 nucleotides read TGCGCCAGCAGCTTGCAAGGTGGTAGCGGGGGGCTTAACACCGGGGAGCTGTTTTTT. Protein: CASSLQGGSGGLNTGELFF. The chain links TRBV5-1 to TRBJ2-2; TRBD2 aligns across 10 bases. The CDR3 length is 19 residues. V shed 1 base, J shed 2 bases, and the junction held 11 bases outside the gene matches. CDR1 is SGHRS and CDR2 is YFSETQ in the germline V gene.